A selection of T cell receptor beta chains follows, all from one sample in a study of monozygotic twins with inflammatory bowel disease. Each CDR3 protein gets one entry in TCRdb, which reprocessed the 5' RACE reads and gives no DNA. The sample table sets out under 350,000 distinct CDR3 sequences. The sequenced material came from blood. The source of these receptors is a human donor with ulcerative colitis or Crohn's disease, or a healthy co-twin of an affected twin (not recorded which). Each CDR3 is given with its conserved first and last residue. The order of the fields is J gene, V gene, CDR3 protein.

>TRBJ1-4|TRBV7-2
CASSAPGGNEKLFF
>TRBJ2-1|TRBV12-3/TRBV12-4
CASSLMVGAIKGYNEQFF
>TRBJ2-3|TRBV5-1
CASSFRPGSTDTQYF
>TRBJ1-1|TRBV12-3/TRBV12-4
CASSSPPGIRAEAFF
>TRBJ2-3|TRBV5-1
CASSLDGGGDTQYF
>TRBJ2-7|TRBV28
CASSASGSLGVYEQYF
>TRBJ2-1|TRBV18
CASWPLAGAYNEQFF
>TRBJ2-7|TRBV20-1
CSAQETSGSPYEQYF
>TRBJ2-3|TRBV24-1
CATSLSGRGTDTQYF
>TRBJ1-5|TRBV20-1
CSASQGASNQPQHF
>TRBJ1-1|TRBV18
CASSPPRMNTEAFF
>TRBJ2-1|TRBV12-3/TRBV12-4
CASSRLAGEAAFF
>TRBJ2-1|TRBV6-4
CASSETGRTQQFF
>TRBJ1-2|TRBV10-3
CAISDALMAGYTF
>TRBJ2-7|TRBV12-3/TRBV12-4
CASSLHPGLADSYEQYF
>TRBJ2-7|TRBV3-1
CASSQETLLAGRSYEQYF
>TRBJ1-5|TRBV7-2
CASRRGSGSNQPQHF
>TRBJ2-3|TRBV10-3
CAISEGAGGLTDTQYF
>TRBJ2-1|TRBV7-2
CASRRGSGGAVNEQFF
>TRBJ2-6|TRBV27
CASSLSPLIRANVLTF
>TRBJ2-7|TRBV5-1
CASSLIPLGGYEQYF
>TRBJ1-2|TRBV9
CASSDPRQGYSYGYTF
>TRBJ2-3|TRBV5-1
CASSLDGQGSTDTQYF
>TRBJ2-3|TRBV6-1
CASIYKGGPQYF
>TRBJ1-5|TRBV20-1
CSAIGDSSNQPQHF
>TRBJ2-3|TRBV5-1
CASSREGGNTDTQYF
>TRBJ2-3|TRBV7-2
CASSLVGTTTDTQYF
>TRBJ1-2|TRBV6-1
CASSDRGPVSGYTF
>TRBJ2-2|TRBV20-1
CSARDGRGTGELFF
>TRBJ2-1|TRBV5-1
CASSLGDRRYNEQFF
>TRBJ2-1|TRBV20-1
CSGTGLLNNEQFF
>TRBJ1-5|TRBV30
CAWSVPGYVGGKQPQHF
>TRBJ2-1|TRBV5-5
CASSPKRGAYNEQFF
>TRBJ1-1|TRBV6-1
CASRRYNRNTEAFF
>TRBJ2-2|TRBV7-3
CASSPTPPGELFF
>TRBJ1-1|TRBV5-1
CASSLTGQMNTEAFF
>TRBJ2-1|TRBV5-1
CASKADRGWNEQFF
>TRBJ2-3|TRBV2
CASSDQGPGTDTQYF
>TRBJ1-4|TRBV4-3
CASSQEQELRGGLFF
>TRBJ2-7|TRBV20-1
CSARLQLYEQYF
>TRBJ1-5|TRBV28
CASSLVSPGGNQPQHF
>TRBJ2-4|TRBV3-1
CASSHWAGGEKNIQYF